Listed below are T cell receptor beta chains from one sample, sequenced in a study of spatial heterogeneity in lung cancer. In TCRdb, the 5' RACE reads were re-called with MiXCR into one record per CDR3 protein. The table has tens of thousands of distinct CDR3 sequences, approximately 15% seen once; the top ten hold around three fifths. Sequences were derived from PBMCs, sampled at surgery. The receptors stem from a male donor with early-stage non-small cell lung cancer. Each CDR3 is given with its conserved first and last residue. D genes are given only for firm matches. Size values are once, few and many counts, or a class for expanded clones, and some rows have none.

CDR3 length: 14
clone size: few
J gene: TRBJ2-7
V gene: TRBV7-2
D gene: -
CDR3 DNA: TGTGCCAGCAGCTTATACAGAATCCCCTACGAGCAGTACTTC
CDR3 protein: CASSLYRIPYEQYF

CDR3 length: 12
clone size: few
J gene: TRBJ2-3
V gene: TRBV20-1
D gene: -
CDR3 DNA: TGCAGTGCTAGCAAAAGCCAAGATACGCAGTATTTT
CDR3 protein: CSASKSQDTQYF

CDR3 length: 15
clone size: many
J gene: TRBJ1-5
V gene: TRBV5-6
D gene: TRBD1
CDR3 DNA: TGTGCCAGCAGCTTGGGGGACAGGCCGAATCAGCCCCAGCATTTT
CDR3 protein: CASSLGDRPNQPQHF

CDR3 length: 13
clone size: many
J gene: TRBJ2-3
V gene: TRBV12-3/TRBV12-4
D gene: -
CDR3 DNA: TGTGCCAGCAGTACATCTAGCACAGATACGCAGTATTTT
CDR3 protein: CASSTSSTDTQYF

CDR3 length: 13
clone size: few
J gene: TRBJ2-5
V gene: TRBV28
D gene: -
CDR3 DNA: TGTGCCAGCCGATCCAGCGGCAAAGAGACCCAGTACTTC
CDR3 protein: CASRSSGKETQYF

CDR3 length: 15
clone size: many
J gene: TRBJ1-2
V gene: TRBV28
D gene: TRBD1
CDR3 DNA: TGTGCCAGCAGGACGGGACAGGGTGTTCCCTATGGCTACACCTTC
CDR3 protein: CASRTGQGVPYGYTF

CDR3 length: 12
clone size: many
J gene: TRBJ1-2
V gene: TRBV2
D gene: -
CDR3 DNA: TGTGCCAGCAGTTGGACAGACTATGGCTACACCTTC
CDR3 protein: CASSWTDYGYTF

CDR3 length: 18
clone size: many
J gene: TRBJ2-7
V gene: TRBV28
D gene: TRBD1
CDR3 DNA: TGTGCCAGCAGTTTTGCGACCCTACAGGGGAAACTTCTCTACGAGCAGTACTTC
CDR3 protein: CASSFATLQGKLLYEQYF

CDR3 length: 13
clone size: -
J gene: TRBJ2-7
V gene: TRBV20-1
D gene: TRBD1
CDR3 DNA: TGCAGTGCTAACGGACAGGGTCACTACGAGCAGTACTTC
CDR3 protein: CSANGQGHYEQYF

CDR3 length: 16
clone size: many
J gene: TRBJ2-1
V gene: TRBV28
D gene: -
CDR3 DNA: TGTGCCAGCAGTTTGGTGGGGAAACTCTCCTACAATGAGCAGTTCTTC
CDR3 protein: CASSLVGKLSYNEQFF

CDR3 length: 14
clone size: many
J gene: TRBJ1-1
V gene: TRBV28
D gene: -
CDR3 DNA: TGTGCCAGCAGTTTAGGGCAGCAGAACACTGAAGCTTTCTTT
CDR3 protein: CASSLGQQNTEAFF

CDR3 length: 18
clone size: -
J gene: TRBJ2-5
V gene: TRBV24-1
D gene: TRBD1
CDR3 DNA: TGTGCCACCAGTGATTCATTGGTGACAGGGGTTGATGGAGAGACCCAGTACTTC
CDR3 protein: CATSDSLVTGVDGETQYF

CDR3 length: 14
clone size: few
J gene: TRBJ1-6
V gene: TRBV6-6
D gene: -
CDR3 DNA: TGTGCCAGCACGATGGGCCAGGTCGTTTCGCCCCTCCACTTT
CDR3 protein: CASTMGQVVSPLHF

CDR3 length: 14
clone size: many
J gene: TRBJ2-2
V gene: TRBV7-9
D gene: -
CDR3 DNA: TGTGCCAGCAGCCCGGGACAGAACACCGGGGAGCTGTTTTTT
CDR3 protein: CASSPGQNTGELFF

CDR3 length: 13
clone size: few
J gene: TRBJ2-3
V gene: TRBV2
D gene: TRBD2
CDR3 DNA: TGTGCCAGCACGGGACTAGCTACAGATACGCAGTATTTT
CDR3 protein: CASTGLATDTQYF

CDR3 length: 14
clone size: few
J gene: TRBJ2-7
V gene: TRBV15
D gene: TRBD1
CDR3 DNA: TGTGCCACCAGCAGTCTCAGGGGGCCCTACGAGCAGTACTTC
CDR3 protein: CATSSLRGPYEQYF

CDR3 length: 17
clone size: -
J gene: TRBJ2-2
V gene: TRBV4-1
D gene: TRBD1
CDR3 DNA: TGCGCCAGCAGCCAAGTACAGGGGGCGTATAACACCGGGGAGCTGTTTTTT
CDR3 protein: CASSQVQGAYNTGELFF

CDR3 length: 17
clone size: few
J gene: TRBJ1-1
V gene: TRBV21-1
D gene: -
CDR3 DNA: TGTGCCAGCAGCAAAGCGAGGAGGGGCCACTCGAACACTGAAGCTTTCTTT
CDR3 protein: CASSKARRGHSNTEAFF

CDR3 length: 12
clone size: few
J gene: TRBJ2-2
V gene: TRBV28
D gene: -
CDR3 DNA: TGTGCCAGCAGTTTACTAGCCGGGGAGCTGTTTTTT
CDR3 protein: CASSLLAGELFF

CDR3 length: 12
clone size: few
J gene: TRBJ1-1
V gene: TRBV6-2/TRBV6-3
D gene: -
CDR3 DNA: TGTGCCAGCAGTTACTCGAACAGGGAAGCTTTCTTT
CDR3 protein: CASSYSNREAFF

CDR3 length: 15
clone size: few
J gene: TRBJ2-3
V gene: TRBV5-1
D gene: -
CDR3 DNA: TGCGCCAGCAGCTTTGGGGGGTTACGATCCGATACGCAGTATTTT
CDR3 protein: CASSFGGLRSDTQYF

CDR3 length: 16
clone size: few
J gene: TRBJ2-1
V gene: TRBV7-2
D gene: TRBD2
CDR3 DNA: TGTGCCAGCAGCCGCCTCTTCGCGGGAGGGCCTAATGAGCAGTTCTTC
CDR3 protein: CASSRLFAGGPNEQFF

CDR3 length: 15
clone size: few
J gene: TRBJ1-6
V gene: TRBV18
D gene: TRBD1
CDR3 DNA: TGTGCCAGCTCACCTGGGACAGGGAGAAGCTCACCCCTCCACTTT
CDR3 protein: CASSPGTGRSSPLHF

CDR3 length: 13
clone size: few
J gene: TRBJ1-6
V gene: TRBV2
D gene: TRBD1
CDR3 DNA: TGTGCCAGCAGTTACCAGGGGGATTCACCCCTCCACTTT
CDR3 protein: CASSYQGDSPLHF

CDR3 length: 13
clone size: many
J gene: TRBJ1-6
V gene: TRBV6-6
D gene: -
CDR3 DNA: TGTGCCAGCAGCTGGGACCGGGATTCACCCCTCCACTTT
CDR3 protein: CASSWDRDSPLHF

CDR3 length: 16
clone size: many
J gene: TRBJ2-3
V gene: TRBV7-6
D gene: -
CDR3 DNA: TGTGCCAGCAGCTCGAGGAGTTCTCATATGGCAGATACGCAGTATTTT
CDR3 protein: CASSSRSSHMADTQYF

CDR3 length: 14
clone size: -
J gene: TRBJ1-5
V gene: TRBV10-3
D gene: -
CDR3 DNA: TGTGCCACCGGGGATGTTCGAAGCAATCAGCCCCAACATTTT
CDR3 protein: CATGDVRSNQPQHF

CDR3 length: 16
clone size: medium-sized
J gene: TRBJ2-2
V gene: TRBV5-1
D gene: TRBD1
CDR3 DNA: TGCGCCAGCAGCCCGACAGGGGTCGGTATCCCCGGGGAGCTGTTTTTT
CDR3 protein: CASSPTGVGIPGELFF

CDR3 length: 15
clone size: -
J gene: TRBJ2-4
V gene: TRBV7-9
D gene: TRBD1
CDR3 DNA: TGTGCCAGCAGCTTTGACAGGGCCGCCAAAAACATTCAGTACTTC
CDR3 protein: CASSFDRAAKNIQYF

CDR3 length: 17
clone size: few
J gene: TRBJ2-1
V gene: TRBV5-1
D gene: TRBD2
CDR3 DNA: TGCGCCAGCAGCTCGATGCCCGGGACTAGCGTATACAATGAGCAGTTCTTC
CDR3 protein: CASSSMPGTSVYNEQFF

CDR3 length: 16
clone size: few
J gene: TRBJ2-1
V gene: TRBV5-5
D gene: TRBD2
CDR3 DNA: TGTGCCAGCAGCTTAGCGGGGGCCCTAACCTACAATGAGCAGTTCTTC
CDR3 protein: CASSLAGALTYNEQFF

CDR3 length: 14
clone size: -
J gene: TRBJ2-1
V gene: TRBV4-3
D gene: -
CDR3 DNA: TGCGCCAGCAGCCAAGGAGCGGAGTACAATGAGCAGTTCTTC
CDR3 protein: CASSQGAEYNEQFF

CDR3 length: 13
clone size: -
J gene: TRBJ2-7
V gene: TRBV20-1
D gene: -
CDR3 DNA: TGCAGTGCTAGTAGGGCAGGGACCAATCGGCAGTACTTC
CDR3 protein: CSASRAGTNRQYF

CDR3 length: 11
clone size: many
J gene: TRBJ1-1
V gene: TRBV2
D gene: -
CDR3 DNA: TGTGCCAGCAGTGAGGGTGGTGAAGCTTTCTTT
CDR3 protein: CASSEGGEAFF

CDR3 length: 14
clone size: -
J gene: TRBJ2-5
V gene: TRBV9
D gene: TRBD2
CDR3 DNA: TGTGCCAGCAGCGTGGGACTAGCCTTAGAGACCCAGTACTTC
CDR3 protein: CASSVGLALETQYF

CDR3 length: 14
clone size: few
J gene: TRBJ2-7
V gene: TRBV5-1
D gene: TRBD1
CDR3 DNA: TGCGCCAGCAGAAGAGACAGGGGTCTTGACGAGCAGTACTTC
CDR3 protein: CASRRDRGLDEQYF

CDR3 length: 16
clone size: -
J gene: TRBJ2-6
V gene: TRBV29-1
D gene: TRBD1
CDR3 DNA: TGCAGCGTTGATGGACAGGGGGCAGGTGGGGCCAACGTCCTGACTTTC
CDR3 protein: CSVDGQGAGGANVLTF

CDR3 length: 15
clone size: -
J gene: TRBJ2-7
V gene: TRBV24-1
D gene: TRBD1
CDR3 DNA: TGTGCCACCAGTGATTCCCGGACAGGGGTCTACGAGCAGTACTTC
CDR3 protein: CATSDSRTGVYEQYF

CDR3 length: 16
clone size: many
J gene: TRBJ2-3
V gene: TRBV24-1
D gene: -
CDR3 DNA: TGTGCCACCAGCGGATTTATGGAGGGTCCGACAGATACGCAGTATTTT
CDR3 protein: CATSGFMEGPTDTQYF

CDR3 length: 14
clone size: -
J gene: TRBJ1-5
V gene: TRBV19
D gene: -
CDR3 DNA: TGTGCCAGTAGTATAGGGGAAGGCTATCAGCCCCAGCATTTT
CDR3 protein: CASSIGEGYQPQHF

CDR3 length: 15
clone size: few
J gene: TRBJ2-3
V gene: TRBV10-3
D gene: -
CDR3 DNA: TGTGCCATCAGTGGGACAGCAGTTACCACAGATACGCAGTATTTT
CDR3 protein: CAISGTAVTTDTQYF

CDR3 length: 15
clone size: few
J gene: TRBJ1-2
V gene: TRBV5-1
D gene: -
CDR3 DNA: TGCGCCAGCAGCTTCGGGGCAGGGGCGAACTATGGCTACACCTTC
CDR3 protein: CASSFGAGANYGYTF

CDR3 length: 16
clone size: -
J gene: TRBJ2-3
V gene: TRBV5-6
D gene: TRBD2
CDR3 DNA: TGTGCCAGCAGACGCTACGCGGGAGGGGATGGAGATACGCAGTATTTT
CDR3 protein: CASRRYAGGDGDTQYF

CDR3 length: 17
clone size: -
J gene: TRBJ1-3
V gene: TRBV4-2
D gene: TRBD1
CDR3 DNA: TGTGCCAGCAGCCAAGAATGGTCAGGGGGCCCTGGAAACACCATATATTTT
CDR3 protein: CASSQEWSGGPGNTIYF

CDR3 length: 15
clone size: few
J gene: TRBJ2-7
V gene: TRBV4-1
D gene: TRBD1
CDR3 DNA: TGCGCCAGCAGCACAGGGGGGCAACATCCTACGAAGCAGTACTTC
CDR3 protein: CASSTGGQHPTKQYF

CDR3 length: 16
clone size: few
J gene: TRBJ1-1
V gene: TRBV6-2/TRBV6-3
D gene: TRBD1
CDR3 DNA: TGTGCCAGTGGGCCCTCCAACAGGGGACGGGGCACTGAAGCTTTCTTT
CDR3 protein: CASGPSNRGRGTEAFF

CDR3 length: 14
clone size: -
J gene: TRBJ1-2
V gene: TRBV19
D gene: TRBD1
CDR3 DNA: TGTGCCAGTAGTTTCGGGGACAGGGGTTATGGCTACACCTTC
CDR3 protein: CASSFGDRGYGYTF

CDR3 length: 14
clone size: many
J gene: TRBJ1-1
V gene: TRBV4-1
D gene: TRBD1
CDR3 DNA: TGCGCCAGCAGGCGCGGACAGGCCGGCACTGAAGCTTTCTTT
CDR3 protein: CASRRGQAGTEAFF

CDR3 length: 11
clone size: many
J gene: TRBJ2-7
V gene: TRBV28
D gene: -
CDR3 DNA: TGTGCCAGCAGGCATGTGTACGAGCAGTACTTC
CDR3 protein: CASRHVYEQYF

CDR3 length: 16
clone size: few
J gene: TRBJ1-6
V gene: TRBV18
D gene: -
CDR3 DNA: TGTGCCAGCTCACCCGAACAGAGCTCCTATAATTCACCCCTCCACTTT
CDR3 protein: CASSPEQSSYNSPLHF

CDR3 length: 16
clone size: -
J gene: TRBJ2-5
V gene: TRBV2
D gene: TRBD2
CDR3 DNA: TGTGCCAGCAGTGGGGCTGAGCGGGGGGGCCAAGAGACCCAGTACTTC
CDR3 protein: CASSGAERGGQETQYF

CDR3 length: 15
clone size: -
J gene: TRBJ2-1
V gene: TRBV29-1
D gene: TRBD2
CDR3 DNA: TGCAGCGTCTCGAAGCCGGGACTAACGTACAATGAGCAGTTCTTC
CDR3 protein: CSVSKPGLTYNEQFF

CDR3 length: 16
clone size: many
J gene: TRBJ2-3
V gene: TRBV9
D gene: -
CDR3 DNA: TGTGCCAGCAGCGTAGTTCCCAGCGGTTCTTTAGATACGCAGTATTTT
CDR3 protein: CASSVVPSGSLDTQYF

CDR3 length: 14
clone size: -
J gene: TRBJ1-5
V gene: TRBV7-8
D gene: -
CDR3 DNA: TGTGCCAGCAGCTTGGGCAGGGGCAATCAGCCCCAGCATTTT
CDR3 protein: CASSLGRGNQPQHF

CDR3 length: 15
clone size: few
J gene: TRBJ1-5
V gene: TRBV5-1
D gene: TRBD1
CDR3 DNA: TGCGCCAGCAGCCCGGCCCCAGGGGGAAATCAGCCCCAGCATTTT
CDR3 protein: CASSPAPGGNQPQHF

CDR3 length: 16
clone size: few
J gene: TRBJ2-5
V gene: TRBV5-1
D gene: TRBD2
CDR3 DNA: TGCGCCAGCAGCGAAGCGGGAGGAGCGTACCAAGAGACCCAGTACTTC
CDR3 protein: CASSEAGGAYQETQYF

CDR3 length: 18
clone size: -
J gene: TRBJ1-1
V gene: TRBV6-4
D gene: -
CDR3 DNA: TGTGCCAGCAGTGACTCGAGTCGGGCAGGGGAAGGGTTCACTGAAGCTTTCTTT
CDR3 protein: CASSDSSRAGEGFTEAFF

CDR3 length: 14
clone size: few
J gene: TRBJ1-5
V gene: TRBV19
D gene: -
CDR3 DNA: TGTGCCAGTAGTATCTCCGGGGCCAGTCAGCCCCAGCATTTT
CDR3 protein: CASSISGASQPQHF

CDR3 length: 14
clone size: many
J gene: TRBJ2-4
V gene: TRBV18
D gene: TRBD1
CDR3 DNA: TGTGCCAGCTCATCTGGGACAGGGGGAAACATTCAGTACTTC
CDR3 protein: CASSSGTGGNIQYF